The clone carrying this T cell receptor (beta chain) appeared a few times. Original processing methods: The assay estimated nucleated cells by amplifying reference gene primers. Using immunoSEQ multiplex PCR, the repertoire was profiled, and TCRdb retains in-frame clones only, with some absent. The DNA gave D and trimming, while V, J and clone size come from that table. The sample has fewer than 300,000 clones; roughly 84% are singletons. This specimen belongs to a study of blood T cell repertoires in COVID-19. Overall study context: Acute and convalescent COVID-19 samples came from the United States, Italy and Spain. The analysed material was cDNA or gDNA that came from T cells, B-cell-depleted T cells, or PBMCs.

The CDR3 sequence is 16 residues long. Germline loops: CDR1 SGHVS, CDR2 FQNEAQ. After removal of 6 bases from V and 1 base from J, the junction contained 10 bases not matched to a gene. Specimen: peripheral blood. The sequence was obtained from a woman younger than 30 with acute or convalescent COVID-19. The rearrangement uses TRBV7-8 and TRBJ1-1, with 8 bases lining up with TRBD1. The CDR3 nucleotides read TGTGCCAGCAGATTGGGTCCCGGGACAGGGAACACTGAAGCTTTCTTT. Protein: CASRLGPGTGNTEAFF. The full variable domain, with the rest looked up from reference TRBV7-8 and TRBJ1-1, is GAGVSQSPRYKVAKRGQDVALRCDPISGHVSLFWYQQALGQGPEFLTYFQNEAQLDKSGLPSDRFFAERPEGSVSTLKIQRTQQEDSAVYLCASRLGPGTGNTEAFFGQGTRLTVV.